The rows below give T cell receptor beta chains drawn from one sample of a study of blood T cell repertoires in COVID-19. Assay: immunoSEQ multiplex PCR; the TCRdb copy retains only in-frame clones and omits some. Of some 150,000 clones listed, approximately 84% are singletons. The sequenced material came from peripheral blood. Every receptor here comes from a woman older than 75 with acute or convalescent COVID-19. Each CDR3 is given with its conserved first and last residue. D genes are given only for firm matches. Clone size is shown for a subset of rows, as once, few, many or a class of expanded clone.

j_call v_call clone_size d_call cdr3_nt cdr3_aa
TRBJ2-7 TRBV6-5 - - TGTGCCAGCAGTTACTCGAATGTAGGAGTGCCCGACTTC CASSYSNVGVPDF
TRBJ2-1 TRBV19 - - TGTGCCAGTAGTTCCCGCTACAATGAGCAGTTCTTC CASSSRYNEQFF
TRBJ1-1 TRBV19 - TRBD1 TGTGCCAGTAGTAGGGGGACAGACAGGAACACTGAAGCTTTCTTT CASSRGTDRNTEAFF
TRBJ2-2 TRBV2 - TRBD2 TGTGCCAGCAGTGCCGGGACTAGCGGCGGGGAGCTGTTTTTT CASSAGTSGGELFF
TRBJ1-4 TRBV27 few - TGTGCCAGCAGTTTATCCCCACAGCATAATGAAAAACTGTTTTTT CASSLSPQHNEKLFF
TRBJ1-1 TRBV19 - - TGTGCCAGTAGTATAGACCGGAACACTGAAGCTTTCTTT CASSIDRNTEAFF
TRBJ2-1 TRBV5-1 few - TGCGCCAGCAGCTTAAGCTTTCGGGTAGTCCAGTCCTACAATGAGCAGTTCTTC CASSLSFRVVQSYNEQFF
TRBJ1-3 TRBV6-5 - - TGTGCCAGCAGCCGCGATCTCTCCTCTGGAAACACCATATATTTT CASSRDLSSGNTIYF
TRBJ2-3 TRBV21-1 - - TGTGCCAGCAGCACCCAGACTAGCGGGAGGGCCTTAGATACGCAGTATTTT CASSTQTSGRALDTQYF
TRBJ1-4 TRBV5-1 few TRBD1 TGCGCCAGCAGCTGGTTCGGGACAGGGGAAGAAAAACTGTTTTTT CASSWFGTGEEKLFF
TRBJ2-6 TRBV5-1 - - TGCGCCAGCAGCTACACAGGATCTGGGGCCAACGTCCTGACTTTC CASSYTGSGANVLTF
TRBJ1-3 TRBV5-1 - - TGCGCCAGCGCCCGGGACAATTTCTCTGGAAACACCATATATTTT CASARDNFSGNTIYF
TRBJ1-5 TRBV6-4 - TRBD1 TGTGCCAGCAATCACCGGGACAGCTATAGCAATCAGCCCCAGCATTTT CASNHRDSYSNQPQHF
TRBJ2-7 TRBV5-1 once - TGCGCCAGCAGCCCCTCCCGGAGCTCCTACGAGCAGTACTTC CASSPSRSSYEQYF
TRBJ2-3 TRBV20-1 - - TGCAGTGCTAGTGGCTATGCCTACGAGGGGGTTGTAGATACGCAGTATTTT CSASGYAYEGVVDTQYF
TRBJ2-7 TRBV28 - TRBD2 TGTGCCAGCAGTTTAATAGCGGGAGAAGAGCAGTACTTC CASSLIAGEEQYF
TRBJ1-2 TRBV28 - TRBD1 TGTGCCAGCAGCCCGGGACAGGTATATGGCTACACCTTC CASSPGQVYGYTF
TRBJ1-5 TRBV6-5 - TRBD1 TGTGCCAGCAGCCCCCTGTGGGGACAGGGTCAGCCCCAGCATTTT CASSPLWGQGQPQHF
TRBJ1-2 TRBV19 - - TGTGCCAGTAGGAGGTGGACACAGGGCTATGGCTACACCTTC CASRRWTQGYGYTF
TRBJ1-1 TRBV5-6 - - TGTGCCAGCAGCTTACAACAGGGCCTAGGCTCTGAAGCTTTCTTT CASSLQQGLGSEAFF
TRBJ2-7 TRBV7-8 - - TGTGCCAGCAGCGCAAAACCCCACGGGACCTACGAGCAGTACTTC CASSAKPHGTYEQYF
TRBJ2-5 TRBV6-5 - TRBD1 TGTGCCAGCAGTTCCGGGACGACAGGGCGAGAGACCCAGTACTTC CASSSGTTGRETQYF
TRBJ1-2 TRBV19 - TRBD1 TGTGCCAGTAGTACCGGACAGGGGAGCGGCTACACCTTC CASSTGQGSGYTF
TRBJ1-2 TRBV10-2 few TRBD1 TGCGCCAGCTCGTCCGGGACAGGGGGGAGCTATGGCTACACCTTC CASSSGTGGSYGYTF
TRBJ2-2 TRBV19 - TRBD1 TGTGCCAGTAGATCGACAGGGTCCGGGGAGCTGTTTTTT CASRSTGSGELFF
TRBJ2-4 TRBV5-4 once TRBD1 TGTGCCAGCAGCTCAGGACAGGGGGCTCAAAACATTCAGTACTTC CASSSGQGAQNIQYF
TRBJ1-2 TRBV6-2/TRBV6-3 once - TGTGCCAGCAGTTACGGTCAGGGGAATAACTATGGCTACACCTTC CASSYGQGNNYGYTF
TRBJ2-5 TRBV5-1 - TRBD1 TGCGCCAGCAGCGGACTACAGGGGGCTGGAGAGACCCAGTACTTC CASSGLQGAGETQYF
TRBJ2-2 TRBV10-2 - TRBD2 TGCGCCACCCTCCCTAGCGGGAGAGTCGGGGAGCTGTTTTTT CATLPSGRVGELFF
TRBJ2-1 TRBV2 - TRBD1 TGTGCCAGCAAATGGTTTGGGACAGCCCCCACGAATGAGCAGTTCTTC CASKWFGTAPTNEQFF
TRBJ1-6 TRBV6-5 few TRBD1 TGTGCCAGCAGCTCGGGGACAGCAGATAATTCACCCCTCCACTTT CASSSGTADNSPLHF
TRBJ2-1 TRBV28 - TRBD1 TGTGCCAGCAGTTCCCCCTCGGGACAGGGTACCAATGAGCAGTTCTTC CASSSPSGQGTNEQFF
TRBJ1-1 TRBV27 - TRBD1 TGTGCCAGCAGTTCAGGGGGCGCCGTGAACACTGAAGCTTTCTTT CASSSGGAVNTEAFF
TRBJ2-3 TRBV12-5 - - TGTGCTAGTAGGGGGGGCTTTAGCACAGATACGCAGTATTTT CASRGGFSTDTQYF
TRBJ2-7 TRBV6-1 - - TGTGCCAGCAGTGAAGCCCACTTTTACTACGAGCAGTACTTC CASSEAHFYYEQYF
TRBJ1-6 TRBV4-1 - TRBD1 TGCGCCAGCAGCCAAAGGGACAGGGGCTCCTATAATTCACCCCTCCACTTT CASSQRDRGSYNSPLHF
TRBJ1-1 TRBV7-9 many TRBD1 TGTGCCAGCAGCCTAACTGGACAGGGGGGAACTGAAGCTTTCTTT CASSLTGQGGTEAFF
TRBJ1-4 TRBV28 - - TGTGCCAGCAATAACAAGGGGTTAGGAGAAAAACTGTTTTTT CASNNKGLGEKLFF
TRBJ2-4 TRBV29-1 - TRBD1 TGCAGCGTTGTCCGGAACTTTCGACAGGGGGCGGACATTCAGTACTTC CSVVRNFRQGADIQYF
TRBJ2-1 TRBV19 - TRBD2 TGTGCCAGTAGTATATCCCGGGAGGGTGGCAGGGAGCAGTTCTTC CASSISREGGREQFF
TRBJ2-3 TRBV2 - - TGTGCCAGCAGTGGGGGTGGGTGGCGGGACCCCACAGATACGCAGTATTTT CASSGGGWRDPTDTQYF
TRBJ2-3 TRBV10-2 - - TGCGCCAGCAGTGAGTCCTCAGATACGCAGTATTTT CASSESSDTQYF
TRBJ1-1 TRBV21-1 - - TGTGCCAGCAGCAAAGTCTCGGCAGGGGGTCAGACTGAAGCTTTCTTT CASSKVSAGGQTEAFF
TRBJ2-1 TRBV6-5 few TRBD2 TGTGCCAGCAGTTATGAGGGAGGGATCTACAATGAGCAGTTCTTC CASSYEGGIYNEQFF
TRBJ1-4 TRBV18 - - TGTGCCAGCTCACCCGGGGGGAATGAAAAACTGTTTTTT CASSPGGNEKLFF
TRBJ2-1 TRBV27 - TRBD1 TGTGCCAGCAGTTTAAGTCCCCGGACAGGTTGGAACAATGAGCAGTTCTTC CASSLSPRTGWNNEQFF
TRBJ1-2 TRBV6-1 - TRBD1 TGTGCCAGCAGTGAGGGACAGCTTAACTATGGCTACACCTTC CASSEGQLNYGYTF
TRBJ1-1 TRBV5-5 - - TGTGCCAGCAGCTGGGGCGTCCTTGCTGAAGCTTTCTTT CASSWGVLAEAFF
TRBJ1-1 TRBV7-9 - - TGTGCCAGCAGCTTAGTCAGGGAGGTTTTCTTT CASSLVREVFF
TRBJ1-6 TRBV27 - TRBD1 TGTGCCAGCAGCATCCATCCGGGACAGAGTAATTCACCCCTCCACTTT CASSIHPGQSNSPLHF
TRBJ2-7 TRBV19 - - TGTGCCAGTAGAAACAGCGGTTCCTACGAGCAGTACTTC CASRNSGSYEQYF
TRBJ2-6 TRBV19 - - TGTGCCAGTAAGGGGACATCTGGGGCCAACGTCCTGACTTTC CASKGTSGANVLTF
TRBJ2-1 TRBV27 - TRBD2 TGTGCCAGCAGTTTCCGGCTAGCGGGAGGCTCCTACAATGAGCAGTTCTTC CASSFRLAGGSYNEQFF
TRBJ1-1 TRBV7-9 - TRBD1 TGTGCCAGCAGCCTCGACGCGGGACAGGGCACTGAAGCTTTCTTT CASSLDAGQGTEAFF
TRBJ2-6 TRBV6-4 - - TGTGCCAGCAGTGAGGCAGGAAGCTCTGGGGCCAACGTCCTGACTTTC CASSEAGSSGANVLTF
TRBJ2-7 TRBV28 - TRBD2 TGTGCCAGCAGACGGGTTGGGGACTATTACGAGCAGTACTTC CASRRVGDYYEQYF
TRBJ1-3 TRBV5-1 - - TGCGCCAGCAGCCTCGAGAGGGCTGGAAACACCATATATTTT CASSLERAGNTIYF
TRBJ1-6 TRBV4-2 few - TGTGCCAGCAGCCAAGACCCCCGGTTAGAGTCACCCCTCCACTTT CASSQDPRLESPLHF
TRBJ1-5 TRBV6-5 - - TGTGCCAGCAGTTACTCGAGTCAGGTCCGCAATCAGCCCCAGCATTTT CASSYSSQVRNQPQHF
TRBJ1-1 TRBV5-8 - - TGTGCCAGCACCCTCCAGTGGTTGAACACTGAAGCTTTCTTT CASTLQWLNTEAFF